This T cell receptor (beta chain) comes out of a study of blood T cell repertoires in COVID-19. Study-level information: COVID-19 samples, acute and convalescent, were from the United States, Italy and Spain. Sample material is recorded as cDNA or gDNA derived from T cells, B-cell-depleted T cells, or PBMCs.

The method was immunoSEQ multiplex PCR; TCRdb's version includes in-frame clones alone and lacks a portion of them. Of a few hundred thousand clones listed, roughly 84% are singletons. Deletions cut 0 bases from V and 1 base from J, with 34 bases between. From germline, CDR1 is KGHDR and CDR2 SFDVKD. This CDR3 comprises 24 residues. The sample taken for sequencing was peripheral blood. This receptor was identified in a woman over 75 with active or convalescent COVID-19. The chain recombines TRBV24-1 with TRBJ2-3, with no clear D. The CDR3 sequence: CATSDLFRSVYLQIPNRGTDTQYF. The CDR3 nucleotides read TGTGCCACCAGTGATTTGTTTAGGAGTGTCTACCTTCAGATTCCCAATCGGGGCACAGATACGCAGTATTTT.